This entry is about one T cell receptor (beta chain). Its antigen is unknown. Each sample had at least 7 million PBMCs isolated. This entry comes from a study of blood T cells in healthy people across ages. A second PCR of about 7 to 11 cycles used a sample-barcoded 5' primer and a J-beta primer mix. One entry per CDR3 protein, called by TCRdb with MiXCR from the 5' RACE reads. Here the sample spans hundreds of thousands of distinct CDR3 sequences, under 70% being singletons. The CDR3 consists of 15 residues. Germline lookup yields CDR1 LGHNA and CDR2 YNFKEQ. The J segment lost 5 bases and the V segment lost 0 bases, leaving 4 bases of the junction unmatched. Study-wide results and limits: Roughly linear declines in TCR beta diversity per million T cells occurred with age. Versus aged donors, long-lived donors had higher diversity and more naive CD4+ cells.

The sequence was obtained from a man in his sixties in good health. J is TRBJ2-3 and V is TRBV4-2, with 8 bases aligning to TRBD1. Sequenced material: blood. This chain's CDR3 is CASSQEQGAVDTQYF. Written as DNA, the CDR3 is TGTGCCAGCAGCCAAGAGCAGGGGGCGGTAGATACGCAGTATTTT.